The clone carrying this T cell receptor beta chain was counted ten times or more. Its cognate antigen is unknown. The record originates from a study of CD8 T cells in ankylosing spondylitis. Study conclusions and caveats: A motif in TCR beta, a set of roughly eight highly homologous variants, appeared characteristic of ankylosing spondylitis blood. Earlier work had already found some motif variants in reactive arthritis synovial fluid and blood.

V was trimmed by 6 bases and J by 7 bases, leaving 10 bases between them. There are 12 residues in the CDR3. Germline assignment: CDR1 MNHEY and CDR2 SMNVEV (reference sequence). TCRdb called the 5' RACE reads again in MiXCR, with one record for every CDR3 protein. The sample consists of about 210,000 distinct CDR3 sequences, just under 7.5% of them appearing once. This sequence joins TRBV27 and TRBJ1-3; the D is unclear. The sequence derives from a male donor with ankylosing spondylitis. The source material was blood, either unsorted or a sorted T cell fraction (not recorded which). The CDR3 DNA reads TGTGCCAGCAGGGGTACTTTTAACACCATATATTTT. Protein: CASRGTFNTIYF.